This T cell receptor (beta chain) was sequenced in a study of blood T cell repertoires in COVID-19. Assay used: immunoSEQ multiplex PCR; TCRdb lists only in-frame clones, some missing. This sample has some 150,000 clones, with approximately 79% found just once. All recovered Cohort 3 donors got two negative PCRs, got clearance, or saw symptom resolution. The clonotype originates from a woman between 45 and 60 years old who had recovered from COVID-19. The material sequenced was PBMCs or T cells enriched from blood (not recorded which).

In DNA, the CDR3 is TGCGCCAGCAGCGAGGACGGGACAGGGGGCCGGGAGCAGTACTTC. Amino acid sequence: CASSEDGTGGREQYF. The gene calls are TRBV5-1 and TRBJ2-7, with 12 bases that match TRBD1. There are 15 residues in the CDR3. In germline, CDR1 is SGHRS, CDR2 YFSETQ. Trimming took 4 bases from V and 7 from J; bases not matched to a gene: 9.